Presented here are 18 T cell receptor beta chains from one specimen sequenced in a study of T cells in Graves' hyperthyroidism and ophthalmopathy. RNA transcripts gave rise to amplified TCR beta CDR3 regions. Initially, a first-round RT-PCR of the TCR CDR3 employed the HTBI primer set. TCRdb re-derived calls from the multiplex PCR reads in MiXCR, one entry per CDR3 protein. The sample holds a few hundred thousand distinct CDR3 sequences, around 20% seen once. The source material was blood. These receptors came from a man between 40 and 49 years old with Graves' hyperthyroidism.

In its sample, this clonotype was seen many times. This chain connects TRBV3-2 to TRBJ1-1; the table gives TRBD1 as D, unverified against the DNA. TRBV3-2 is recorded as a pseudogene. The CDR3 is 20 residues long. CDR3 DNA sequence: TGTGCCAGCAGCCAAGACCCTCGCGAGCAGGGGGAAATCTTGAACACTGAAGCTTTCTTT. This gives the protein CASSQDPREQGEILNTEAFF.

This clonotype has a count of ten or more. The chain joins TRBV5-1 to TRBJ2-5, with a possible D match to TRBD1 (5 bases). CDR3 length: 11 residues. Germline V CDR1 and CDR2: SGHRS, YFSETQ. The V gene lost 7 bases and the J gene lost 1 base, with 5 bases spanning the gap. This chain's CDR3 is CASGAQETQYF. The CDR3 DNA reads TGCGCCAGCGGGGCCCAAGAGACCCAGTACTTC.

This clonotype was recorded many times. J is TRBJ2-5 and V is TRBV2; 7 nucleotides align to TRBD1. The V segment lost 6 bases and the J segment 1 base; nucleotides outside the gene matches: 5. Germline V gene lookup returns CDR1 SNHLY and CDR2 FYNNEI. This CDR3 contains 14 residues. CDR3: CASSQDRSQETQYF. The CDR3 bases are TGTGCCAGCAGCCAGGACAGGAGCCAAGAGACCCAGTACTTC.

The V call is TRBV7-9, the J call TRBJ2-7; TRBD2 aligns across 7 bases. Unmatched junction bases numbered 6, after V lost 5 bases and J lost 2 bases. The CDR3 is 14 residues long. Germline CDR1 SEHNR, CDR2 FQNEAQ (reference sequence). CDR3 loop: CASSPAGGTYEQYF. DNA for the CDR3: TGTGCCAGCAGCCCCGCCGGGGGGACCTACGAGCAGTACTTC. The full variable domain, in which reference TRBV7-9 and TRBJ2-7 provide the parts outside the CDR3, is DTGVSQNPRHKITKRGQNVTFRCDPISEHNRLYWYRQTLGQGPEFLTYFQNEAQLEKSRLLSDRFSAERPKGSFSTLEIQRTEQGDSAMYLCASSPAGGTYEQYFGPGTRLTVT.

The chain joins TRBV12-3 or TRBV12-4 to TRBJ1-4; D unclear. V lost 2 bases and J lost 13, with 8 bases in between. The CDR3 has 11 residues. The chain's CDR3 is CASSLSKVLFF. The CDR3 DNA reads as TGTGCCAGCAGTTTAAGCAAGGTACTGTTTTTT.

This chain uses TRBV4-1 with TRBJ1-6, with TRBD1 as a possible D gene (5 bases). The CDR3 runs to 14 residues. Germline-derived CDR1 and CDR2 are MGHRA and YSYEKL. V was pared by 0 bases and J by 10 bases, with 10 bases between. The CDR3 loop is CASSQEGERSPLHF. The CDR3 DNA reads as TGCGCCAGCAGCCAAGAAGGGGAGAGGTCACCCCTCCACTTT.

The chain employs TRBV4-3 and TRBJ1-1; D possibly corresponds to TRBD1 (5 bases). CDR3 length: 15 amino acids. The V gene lost 1 base and the J gene lost 4 bases, with 13 bases spanning the gap. Germline V gives CDR1 LGHNA, CDR2 YSLEER. The CDR3 sequence is CASSQGSGAGTEAFF. DNA for the CDR3: TGCGCCAGCAGCCAAGGAAGTGGGGCGGGCACTGAAGCTTTCTTT.

The sample holds many counts of this clonotype. The chain carries TRBV5-1 and TRBJ2-1, with D possibly being TRBD1 (6 bases). Near its end, the DNA agrees better with TRBJ2-7, so the J call may be wrong. Germline V gives CDR1 SGHRS, CDR2 YFSETQ. CDR3 size: 14 residues. The CDR3 here is CASSQGTSYREQYF. CDR3 nucleotide sequence: TGCGCCAGCAGCCAGGGGACCTCCTACAGAGAGCAGTACTTC.

Details on this clonotype: Being one base from a much bigger clone, this may be a read error. The chain joins TRBV7-2 to TRBJ1-2; D ambiguous. CDR3 length: 13 residues. Per germline, CDR1 SGHTA and CDR2 FQGNSA. CDR3 protein: CASSLGISYGHTF. CDR3 nucleotides: TGTGCCAGCAGCTTAGGCATCAGCTATGGCCACACCTTC.

This clonotype was counted many times. The rearrangement uses TRBV5-5 and TRBJ2-1; D is ambiguous. Germline V gene lookup returns CDR1 SGHKS and CDR2 YYEKEE (reference sequence). The V gene lost 3 bases and the J gene lost 8 bases, with 12 bases spanning the gap. The CDR3 is made up of 13 amino acids. The CDR3 coding sequence is TGTGCCAGCAGCTCAAGCCCGGACCATGAGCAGTTCTTC. This sequence encodes CASSSSPDHEQFF.

This clonotype was recorded a few times. This chain uses TRBV7-2 with TRBJ2-3; the D call may be TRBD1 or TRBD2 (7 bases each). CDR3 length: 16 amino acids. Per the germline V gene, CDR1 is SGHTA and CDR2 is FQGNSA. V lost 3 bases, J lost 5 bases, and 18 bases lay in between. Here the CDR3 DNA reads TGTGCCAGCAGCTTCAGGGGGATGGGGGGGCAAGATACGCAGTATTTT. It is translated as CASSFRGMGGQDTQYF.

The sample holds many counts of this clonotype. The chain carries TRBV12-3 or TRBV12-4 and TRBJ2-3; D gene uncertain. The CDR3 has 14 amino acids. Trimming cost V 1 base and J 3 bases, with 8 bases left between them. The CDR3 here is CASSLGRRTDTQYF. CDR3 nucleotides: TGTGCCAGCAGTTTAGGCCGGAGAACAGATACGCAGTATTTT.

This clonotype appeared a few times. In DNA form, the CDR3 reads TGCAGCGTTACCACGGGACAGGGATCAGCAGCTTTCTTT. Translating it yields CSVTTGQGSAAFF. The chain carries TRBV29-1 and TRBJ1-1; 9 bases are a match to TRBD1. V was clipped by 5 bases and J by 10 bases; unmatched bases: 11. Germline V CDR1 and CDR2: SQVTM, ANQGSEA. The CDR3 is 13 residues long.

This clonotype was picked up many times. The chain combines TRBV2 with TRBJ1-2, with a tentative D call TRBD1 (5 bases). The CDR3 is made up of 14 amino acids. V was pared by 11 bases and J by 5 bases, with 21 bases between. Germline values: CDR1 SNHLY, CDR2 FYNNEI. This CDR3 reads CAASDEGAGYGYTF. CDR3 bases: TGTGCCGCCAGTGACGAGGGAGCAGGGTATGGCTACACCTTC.

This clonotype was seen repeatedly, ten times or more. V gene TRBV7-8 combines with J gene TRBJ2-7, with 8 bases fitting TRBD1. Unmatched junction bases numbered 6, after V lost 5 bases and J lost 6 bases. The CDR3 is made up of 13 amino acids. The germline V gene has CDR1 SGHVS and CDR2 FQNEAQ. The CDR3 coding sequence is TGTGCCAGCAGCCCAACGACAGGGGCCGAGCAGTACTTC. As protein: CASSPTTGAEQYF.

The chain couples TRBV6-1 to TRBJ1-5; unclear D gene. The germline CDR1 and CDR2 sequences are MNHNS and SASEGT. The CDR3 extends over 14 amino acids. V was pared by 1 base and J by 7 bases, with 11 bases between. The chain's CDR3 is CASSEVKGRQPQHF. Written as DNA, the CDR3 is TGTGCCAGCAGTGAAGTAAAAGGCAGACAGCCCCAGCATTTT.

The gene calls are TRBV7-2 and TRBJ2-5; D unclear. With 5 bases removed from V and 5 bases from J, the gap between germline ends came to 15 bases. The CDR3 contains 14 residues. Germline V gene data show CDR1 as SGHTA and CDR2 as FQGNSA. The CDR3, as DNA: TGTGCCAGCAGCCGAAGTGGTTTCAGGGAGACCCAGTACTTC. This codes for CASSRSGFRETQYF.

As to this clonotype: A read error is likely, as this CDR3 ends without the conserved phenylalanine or tryptophan. The J gene is TRBJ1-2, the V gene TRBV5-5, with TRBD1 matching 7 bases. Germline assignment: CDR1 SGHKS and CDR2 YYEKEE (reference sequence). The CDR3 length is 14 residues. The J segment lost 0 bases and the V segment lost 3 bases, leaving 2 bases of the junction unmatched. The CDR3 is CASSSGTANYGYTL. DNA for the CDR3: TGTGCCAGCAGCTCAGGGACAGCTAACTATGGCTACACCCTC.